This TCR beta chain is drawn from a study of blood T cell repertoires in COVID-19. Study as a whole: PBMCs, B-cell-depleted T cells, or T cells provided the cDNA or gDNA that made up the material.

This CDR3 contains 15 residues. Ages ranged from about 18 to 90 years, with residence in some 25 US areas. In the authors' workflow: Amplification with reference gene primers provided the estimates of nucleated cell counts. Sequenced by immunoSEQ multiplex PCR; TCRdb stores in-frame clones only, minus some. That table furnishes V, J and clone size, whereas the DNA furnished D and trimming. This table holds 150,000 to 200,000 clones, around 73% found once. Sequenced material: PBMCs or T cells enriched from blood (not recorded which). The sequence was collected from a woman aged 50 to 60 who had recovered from COVID-19. The chain uses TRBV21-1 and TRBJ1-6; the DNA was not compared with TRBD1, the D call given in the table. TRBV21-1 represents a pseudogene. CDR3 amino acids: CASSNETDYNSPLHF. In DNA, the CDR3 is TGTGCCAGCAGCAACGAGACAGACTATAATTCACCCCTCCACTTT.